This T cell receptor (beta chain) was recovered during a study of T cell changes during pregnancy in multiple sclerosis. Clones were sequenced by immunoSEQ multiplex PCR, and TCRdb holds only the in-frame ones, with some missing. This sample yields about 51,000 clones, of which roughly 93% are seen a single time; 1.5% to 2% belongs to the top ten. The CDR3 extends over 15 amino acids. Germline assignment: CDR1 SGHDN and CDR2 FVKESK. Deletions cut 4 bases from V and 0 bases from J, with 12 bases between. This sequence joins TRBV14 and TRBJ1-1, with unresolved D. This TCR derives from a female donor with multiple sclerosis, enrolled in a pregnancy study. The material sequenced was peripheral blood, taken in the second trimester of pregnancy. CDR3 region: CASSPHGGLNTEAFF. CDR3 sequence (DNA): TGTGCCAGCAGCCCCCACGGCGGGCTGAACACTGAAGCTTTCTTT.